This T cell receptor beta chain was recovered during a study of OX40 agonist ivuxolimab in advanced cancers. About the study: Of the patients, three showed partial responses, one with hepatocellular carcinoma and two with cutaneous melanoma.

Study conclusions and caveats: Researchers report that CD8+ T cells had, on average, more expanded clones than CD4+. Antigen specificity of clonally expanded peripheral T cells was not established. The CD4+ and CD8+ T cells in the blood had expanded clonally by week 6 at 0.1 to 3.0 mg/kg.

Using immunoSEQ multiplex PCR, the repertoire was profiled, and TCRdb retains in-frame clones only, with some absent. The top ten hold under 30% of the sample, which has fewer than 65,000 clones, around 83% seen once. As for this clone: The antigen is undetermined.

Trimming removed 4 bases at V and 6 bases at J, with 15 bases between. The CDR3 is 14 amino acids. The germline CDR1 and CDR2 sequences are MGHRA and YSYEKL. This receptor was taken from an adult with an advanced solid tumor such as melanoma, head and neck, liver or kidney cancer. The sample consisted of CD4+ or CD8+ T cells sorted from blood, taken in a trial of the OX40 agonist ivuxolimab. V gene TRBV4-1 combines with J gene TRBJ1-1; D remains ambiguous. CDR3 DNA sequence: TGCGCCAGCAGCCCCATCCTCAGGAGGGCTGAAGCTTTCTTT. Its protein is CASSPILRRAEAFF.